This TCR beta chain was sequenced during a study of blood T cell repertoires in COVID-19. Study-wide context: Acute and convalescent COVID-19 specimens originated in the United States, Italy and Spain.

The CDR3 is 15 residues long. Germline V lookup: CDR1 ENHRY, CDR2 SYGVKD. Trimming cost V 3 bases and J 8 bases; bases outside gene matches: 6. Libraries were prepared by immunoSEQ multiplex PCR; TCRdb keeps only in-frame clonotypes and omits some of them. The table lists around 300,000 clones, roughly 89% of them singletons. This sequence joins TRBV10-3 and TRBJ2-1, with 11 bases fitting TRBD2. The origin of this receptor is a man in his fifties with acute or convalescent COVID-19. Specimen: peripheral blood. The CDR3 loop reads CAISDGTSGSDEQFF. CDR3 in DNA: TGTGCCATCAGTGACGGGACTAGCGGTTCAGATGAGCAGTTCTTC.